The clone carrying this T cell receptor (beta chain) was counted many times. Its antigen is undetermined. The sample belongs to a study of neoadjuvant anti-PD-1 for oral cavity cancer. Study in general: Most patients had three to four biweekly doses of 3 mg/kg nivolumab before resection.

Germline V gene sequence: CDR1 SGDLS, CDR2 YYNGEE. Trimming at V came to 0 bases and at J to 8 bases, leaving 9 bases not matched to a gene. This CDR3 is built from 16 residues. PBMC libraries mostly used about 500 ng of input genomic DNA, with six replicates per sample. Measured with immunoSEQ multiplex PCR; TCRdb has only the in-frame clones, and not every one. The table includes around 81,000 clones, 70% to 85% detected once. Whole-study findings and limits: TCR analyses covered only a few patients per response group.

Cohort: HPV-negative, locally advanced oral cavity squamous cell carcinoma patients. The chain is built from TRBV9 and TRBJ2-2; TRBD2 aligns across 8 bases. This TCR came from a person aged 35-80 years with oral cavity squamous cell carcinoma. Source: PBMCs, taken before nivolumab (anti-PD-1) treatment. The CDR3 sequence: CASSVGGAGVSGELFF. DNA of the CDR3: TGTGCCAGCAGCGTAGGTGGAGCGGGAGTATCTGGGGAGCTGTTTTTT.